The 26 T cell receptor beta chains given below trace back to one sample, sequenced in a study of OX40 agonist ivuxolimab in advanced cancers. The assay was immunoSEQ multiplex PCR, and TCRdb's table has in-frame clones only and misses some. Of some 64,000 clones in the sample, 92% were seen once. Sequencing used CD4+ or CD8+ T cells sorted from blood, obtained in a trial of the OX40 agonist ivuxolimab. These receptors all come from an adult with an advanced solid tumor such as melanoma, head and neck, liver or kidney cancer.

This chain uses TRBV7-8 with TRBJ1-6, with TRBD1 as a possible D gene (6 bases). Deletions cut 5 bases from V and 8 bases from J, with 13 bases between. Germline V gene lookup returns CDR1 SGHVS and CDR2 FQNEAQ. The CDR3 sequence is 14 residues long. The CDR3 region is CASSPGWGHSPLHF. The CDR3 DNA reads TGTGCCAGCAGCCCCGGGTGGGGGCATTCACCCCTCCACTTT. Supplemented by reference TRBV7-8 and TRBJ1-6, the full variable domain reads GAGVSQSPRYKVAKRGQDVALRCDPISGHVSLFWYQQALGQGPEFLTYFQNEAQLDKSGLPSDRFFAERPEGSVSTLKIQRTQQEDSAVYLCASSPGWGHSPLHFGNGTRLTVT.

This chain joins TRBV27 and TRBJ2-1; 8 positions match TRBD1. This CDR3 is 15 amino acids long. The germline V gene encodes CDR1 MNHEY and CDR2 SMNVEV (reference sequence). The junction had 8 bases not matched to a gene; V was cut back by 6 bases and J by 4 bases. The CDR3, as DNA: TGTGCCAGCAGGGTCCTTGGACAGGGATACAATGAGCAGTTCTTC. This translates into CASRVLGQGYNEQFF.

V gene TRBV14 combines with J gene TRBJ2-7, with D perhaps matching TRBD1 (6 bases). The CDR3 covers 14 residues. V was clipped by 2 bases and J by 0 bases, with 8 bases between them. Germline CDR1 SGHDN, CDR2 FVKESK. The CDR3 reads CASSQRQVSYEQYF. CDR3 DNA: TGTGCCAGCAGCCAAAGACAGGTCTCCTACGAGCAGTACTTC. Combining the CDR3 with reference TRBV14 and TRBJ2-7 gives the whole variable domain EAGVTQFPSHSVIEKGQTVTLRCDPISGHDNLYWYRRVMGKEIKFLLHFVKESKQDESGMPNNRFLAERTGGTYSTLKVQPAELEDSGVYFCASSQRQVSYEQYFGPGTRLTVT.

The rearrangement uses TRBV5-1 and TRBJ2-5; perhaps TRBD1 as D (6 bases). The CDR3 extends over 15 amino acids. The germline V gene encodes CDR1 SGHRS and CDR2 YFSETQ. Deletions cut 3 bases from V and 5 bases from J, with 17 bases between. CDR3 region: CASSSRIGQTETQYF. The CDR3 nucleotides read TGCGCCAGCAGCTCGCGGATCGGACAGACGGAGACCCAGTACTTC.

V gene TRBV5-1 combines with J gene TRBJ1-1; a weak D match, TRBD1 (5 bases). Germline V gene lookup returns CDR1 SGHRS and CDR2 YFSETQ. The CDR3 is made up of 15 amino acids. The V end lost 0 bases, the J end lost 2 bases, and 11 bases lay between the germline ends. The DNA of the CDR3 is TGCGCCAGCAGCTTGGAGCGGGGCGGAAACACTGAAGCTTTCTTT. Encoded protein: CASSLERGGNTEAFF.

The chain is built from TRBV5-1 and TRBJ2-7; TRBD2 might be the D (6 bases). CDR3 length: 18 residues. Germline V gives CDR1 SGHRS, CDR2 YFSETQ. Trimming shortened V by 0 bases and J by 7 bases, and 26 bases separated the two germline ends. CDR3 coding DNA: TGCGCCAGCAGCTTGGAAACGGGACCGGGACTCTTTCGTGCGGAGCAGTACTTC. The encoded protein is CASSLETGPGLFRAEQYF. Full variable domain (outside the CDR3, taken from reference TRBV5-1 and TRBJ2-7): KAGVTQTPRYLIKTRGQQVTLSCSPISGHRSVSWYQQTPGQGLQFLFEYFSETQRNKGNFPGRFSGRQFSNSRSEMNVSTLELGDSALYLCASSLETGPGLFRAEQYFGPGTRLTVT.

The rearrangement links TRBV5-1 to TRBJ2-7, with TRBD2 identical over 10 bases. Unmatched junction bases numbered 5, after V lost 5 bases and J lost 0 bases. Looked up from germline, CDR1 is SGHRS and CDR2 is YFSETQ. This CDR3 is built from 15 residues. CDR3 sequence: CASRPASGSSYEQYF. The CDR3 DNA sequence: TGCGCCAGCAGACCCGCTAGCGGGAGCTCCTACGAGCAGTACTTC.

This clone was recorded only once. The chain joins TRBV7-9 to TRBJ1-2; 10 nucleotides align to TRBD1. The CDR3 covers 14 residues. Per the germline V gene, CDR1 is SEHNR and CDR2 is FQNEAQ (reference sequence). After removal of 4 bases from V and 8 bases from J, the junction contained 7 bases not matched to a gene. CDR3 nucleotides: TGTGCCAGCAGCTCAGGGGACAGGGGATTAGGCTACACCTTC. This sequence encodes CASSSGDRGLGYTF.

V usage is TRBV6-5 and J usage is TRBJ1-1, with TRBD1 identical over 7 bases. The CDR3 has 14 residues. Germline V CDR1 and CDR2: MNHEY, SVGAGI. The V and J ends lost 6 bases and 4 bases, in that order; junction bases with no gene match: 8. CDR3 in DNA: TGTGCCAGCAGGTCCGGGACAGCCGCCACTGAAGCTTTCTTT. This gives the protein CASRSGTAATEAFF.

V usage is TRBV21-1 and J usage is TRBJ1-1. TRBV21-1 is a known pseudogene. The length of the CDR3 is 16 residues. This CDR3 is CASNRVRKGGRTEAFF. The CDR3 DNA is TGTGCCAGCAACCGGGTTCGGAAAGGGGGGCGGACTGAAGCTTTCTTT.

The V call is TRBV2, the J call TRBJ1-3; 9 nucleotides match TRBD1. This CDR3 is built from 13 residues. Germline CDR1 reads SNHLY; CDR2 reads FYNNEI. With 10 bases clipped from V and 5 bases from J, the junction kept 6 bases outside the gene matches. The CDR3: CAIGTGRRNTIYF. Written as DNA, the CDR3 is TGTGCCATCGGGACAGGGAGAAGAAACACCATATATTTT.

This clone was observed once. CDR3 DNA sequence: TGTGCCAGCAGCTTAGCGGGGGGGGTTCCTGAAGCTTTCTTT. Protein product: CASSLAGGVPEAFF. V gene TRBV7-9 combines with J gene TRBJ1-1; D is possibly TRBD1 (5 bases). Trimming removed 0 bases from V and 6 bases from J, with 11 bases in between. The CDR3 loop spans 14 amino acids. Germline loops: CDR1 SEHNR, CDR2 FQNEAQ (reference sequence).

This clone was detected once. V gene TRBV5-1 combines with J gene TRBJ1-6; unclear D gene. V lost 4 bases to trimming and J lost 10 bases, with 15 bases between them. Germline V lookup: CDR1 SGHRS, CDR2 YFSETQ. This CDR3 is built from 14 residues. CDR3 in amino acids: CASSPRTDGSPLHF. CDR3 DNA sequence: TGCGCCAGCAGCCCACGGACGGATGGCTCACCCCTCCACTTT.

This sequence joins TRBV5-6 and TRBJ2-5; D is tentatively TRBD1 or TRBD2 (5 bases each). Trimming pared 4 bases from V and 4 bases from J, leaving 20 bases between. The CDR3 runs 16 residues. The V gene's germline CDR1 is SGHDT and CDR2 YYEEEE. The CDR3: CASSRGRAGNPETQYF. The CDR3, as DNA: TGTGCCAGCAGCCGCGGGCGGGCAGGGAACCCAGAGACCCAGTACTTC. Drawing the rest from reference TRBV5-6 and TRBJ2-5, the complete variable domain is DAGVTQSPTHLIKTRGQQVTLRCSPKSGHDTVSWYQQALGQGPQFIFQYYEEEERQRGNFPDRFSGHQFPNYSSELNVNALLLGDSALYLCASSRGRAGNPETQYFGPGTRLLVL.

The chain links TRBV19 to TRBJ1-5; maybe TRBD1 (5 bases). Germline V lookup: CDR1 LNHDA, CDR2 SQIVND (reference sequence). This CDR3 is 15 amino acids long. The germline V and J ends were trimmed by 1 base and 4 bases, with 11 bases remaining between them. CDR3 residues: CASSIGRGGNQPQHF. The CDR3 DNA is TGTGCCAGTAGTATAGGGCGGGGCGGGAATCAGCCCCAGCATTTT.

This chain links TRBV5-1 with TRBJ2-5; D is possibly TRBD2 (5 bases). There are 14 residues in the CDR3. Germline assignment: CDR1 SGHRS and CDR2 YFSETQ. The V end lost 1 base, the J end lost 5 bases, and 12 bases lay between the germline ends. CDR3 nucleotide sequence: TGCGCCAGCAGCTTGAGCCCCGGGAAGGAGACCCAGTACTTC. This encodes CASSLSPGKETQYF. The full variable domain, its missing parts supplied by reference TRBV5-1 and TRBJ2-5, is KAGVTQTPRYLIKTRGQQVTLSCSPISGHRSVSWYQQTPGQGLQFLFEYFSETQRNKGNFPGRFSGRQFSNSRSEMNVSTLELGDSALYLCASSLSPGKETQYFGPGTRLLVL.

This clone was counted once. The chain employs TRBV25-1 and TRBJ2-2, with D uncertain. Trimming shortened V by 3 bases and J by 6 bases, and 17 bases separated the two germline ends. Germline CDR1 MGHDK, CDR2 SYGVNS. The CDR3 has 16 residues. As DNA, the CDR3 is TGTGCCAGCAGTGATTGGAAGGGCGGCAAGGCCGGGGAGCTGTTTTTT. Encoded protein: CASSDWKGGKAGELFF.

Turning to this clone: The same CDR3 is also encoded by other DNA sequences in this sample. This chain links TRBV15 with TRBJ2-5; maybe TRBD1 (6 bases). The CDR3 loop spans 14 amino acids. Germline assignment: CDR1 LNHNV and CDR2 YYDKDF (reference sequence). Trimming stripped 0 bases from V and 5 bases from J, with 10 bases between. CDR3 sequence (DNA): TGTGCCACCAGCAGAGACAGGGGTTCGGAGACCCAGTACTTC. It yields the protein CATSRDRGSETQYF.

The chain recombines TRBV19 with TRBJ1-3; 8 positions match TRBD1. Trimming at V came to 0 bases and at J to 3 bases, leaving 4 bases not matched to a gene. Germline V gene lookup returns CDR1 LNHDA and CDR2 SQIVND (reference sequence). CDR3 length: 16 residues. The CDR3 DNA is TGTGCCAGTAGTATAGAAGCAGGGGGCTATGGAAACACCATATATTTT. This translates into CASSIEAGGYGNTIYF.

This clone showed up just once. CDR3 residues: CASSLEGGGDQPQHF. The CDR3 DNA reads as TGTGCCAGCAGCTTGGAAGGGGGAGGGGATCAGCCCCAGCATTTT. The J gene is TRBJ1-5, the V gene TRBV5-4; possibly TRBD1 for D (6 bases). V gave up 0 bases and J gave up 5 bases, with 12 bases separating them. The CDR3 totals 15 residues. Germline lookup yields CDR1 SGHNT and CDR2 YYREEE (reference sequence).

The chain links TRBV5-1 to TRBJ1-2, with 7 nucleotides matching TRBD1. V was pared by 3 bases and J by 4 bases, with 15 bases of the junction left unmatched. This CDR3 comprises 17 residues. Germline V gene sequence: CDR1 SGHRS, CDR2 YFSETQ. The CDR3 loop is CASSSGTADKRSYGYTF. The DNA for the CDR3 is TGCGCCAGCAGCTCCGGGACAGCCGACAAGCGAAGCTATGGCTACACCTTC.

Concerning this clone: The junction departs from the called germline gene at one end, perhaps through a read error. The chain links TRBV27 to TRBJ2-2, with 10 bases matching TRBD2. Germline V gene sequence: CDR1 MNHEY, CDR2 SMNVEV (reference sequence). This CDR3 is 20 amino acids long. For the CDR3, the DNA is TGTGCCAGCAGTTTAGAAACTAGCGGGACGTCTCCCCCCGAACACCGGGGAGCTGTTTTT. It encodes CASSLETSGTSPPEHRGAVF.

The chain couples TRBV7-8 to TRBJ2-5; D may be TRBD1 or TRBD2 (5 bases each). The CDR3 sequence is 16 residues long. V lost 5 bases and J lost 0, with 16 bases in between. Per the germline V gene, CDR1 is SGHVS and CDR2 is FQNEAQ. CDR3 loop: CASSLGRDAYQETQYF. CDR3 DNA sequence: TGTGCCAGCAGCCTTGGACGGGACGCCTACCAAGAGACCCAGTACTTC.

CDR3 in amino acids: CATSRDLAGQETQYF. CDR3 in DNA: TGTGCCACCAGCAGAGATCTGGCAGGACAAGAGACCCAGTACTTC. The chain recombines TRBV15 with TRBJ2-5; D unclear. V lost 0 bases to trimming and J lost 2 bases, with 10 bases between them. The germline CDR1 and CDR2 sequences are LNHNV and YYDKDF (reference sequence). The length of the CDR3 is 15 residues.

CDR3 in amino acids: CASSGGALRGNQPQHF. The CDR3 DNA follows: TGTGCCAGCAGTGGAGGGGCACTACGGGGCAATCAGCCCCAGCATTTT. This chain links TRBV2 with TRBJ1-5; a weak D match, TRBD1 (5 bases). CDR1 is SNHLY and CDR2 is FYNNEI in the germline V gene. The V and J ends lost 4 bases and 2 bases respectively, with 15 bases between them. The CDR3 covers 16 residues.

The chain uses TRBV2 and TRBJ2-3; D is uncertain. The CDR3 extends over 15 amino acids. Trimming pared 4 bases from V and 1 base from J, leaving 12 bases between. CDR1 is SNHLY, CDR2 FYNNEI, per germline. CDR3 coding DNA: TGTGCCAGCAGTGGTCTAGTCTGGGGCACAGATACGCAGTATTTT. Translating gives CASSGLVWGTDTQYF.